Sequencing of this T cell receptor (beta chain) was carried out in a study of a mutant IDH1 vaccine in newly diagnosed glioma. Only in-frame clones appear in the TCRdb table, and some are missing; sequencing was by immunoSEQ multiplex PCR. The sample yields tens of thousands of clones, 75% to 85% seen once. Time point here: baseline, week 1 (first vaccination visit). Treatment reported: pre-vaccination baseline after standard-of-care therapy. This clone was recorded many times. This clonotype originated in a man aged 45 to 65 with glioma. Sequencing was performed on PBMCs, taken from a glioma patient treated with radiotherapy, temozolomide or both.

CDR3 region: CASSLTRGREAYEQYF. The DNA of the CDR3 is TGTGCCAGCAGCCTAACCAGGGGGCGGGAGGCCTACGAGCAGTACTTC. J is TRBJ2-7 and V is TRBV4-2; D could derive from TRBD1 or TRBD2 (8 bases each). The germline V gene has CDR1 LGHNA and CDR2 YNFKEQ. The V and J ends lost 4 bases and 2 bases respectively, with 18 bases between them. The CDR3 has 16 residues.